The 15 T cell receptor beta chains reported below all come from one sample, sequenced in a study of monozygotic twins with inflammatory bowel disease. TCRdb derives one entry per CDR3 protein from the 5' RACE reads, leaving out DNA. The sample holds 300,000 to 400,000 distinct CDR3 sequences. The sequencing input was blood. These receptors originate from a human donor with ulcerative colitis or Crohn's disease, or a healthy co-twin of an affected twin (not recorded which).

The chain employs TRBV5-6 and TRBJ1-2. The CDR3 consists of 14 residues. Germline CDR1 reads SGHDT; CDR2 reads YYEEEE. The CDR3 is CASSLVPPNYGYTF.

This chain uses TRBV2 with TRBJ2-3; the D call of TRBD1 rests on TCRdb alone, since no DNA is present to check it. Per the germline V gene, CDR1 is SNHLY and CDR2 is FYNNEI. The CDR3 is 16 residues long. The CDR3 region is CASRPQQGVDADTQYF.

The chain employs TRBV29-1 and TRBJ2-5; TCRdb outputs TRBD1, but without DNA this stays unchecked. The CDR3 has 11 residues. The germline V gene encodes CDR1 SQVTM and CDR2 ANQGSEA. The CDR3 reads CGGQQQETQYF.

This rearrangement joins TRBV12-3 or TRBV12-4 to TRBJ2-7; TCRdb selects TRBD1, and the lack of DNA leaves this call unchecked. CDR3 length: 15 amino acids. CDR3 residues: CASSVTGTGAYEQYF.

CDR3 amino acids: CASSQGYDEQFF. This rearrangement joins TRBV4-2 to TRBJ2-1. This CDR3 comprises 12 residues. Germline CDR1 LGHNA, CDR2 YNFKEQ.

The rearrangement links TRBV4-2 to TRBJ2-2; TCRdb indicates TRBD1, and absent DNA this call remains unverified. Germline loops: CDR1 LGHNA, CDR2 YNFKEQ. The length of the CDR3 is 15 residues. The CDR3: CASSPGTYNTGELFF.

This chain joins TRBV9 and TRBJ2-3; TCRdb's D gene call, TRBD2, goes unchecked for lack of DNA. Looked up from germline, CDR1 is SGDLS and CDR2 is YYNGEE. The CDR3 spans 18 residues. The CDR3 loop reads CASSVAGYLRGGLDTQYF.

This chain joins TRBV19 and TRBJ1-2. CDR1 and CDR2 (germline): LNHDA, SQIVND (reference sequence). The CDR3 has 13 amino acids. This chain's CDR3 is CASSRSVDYGYTF.

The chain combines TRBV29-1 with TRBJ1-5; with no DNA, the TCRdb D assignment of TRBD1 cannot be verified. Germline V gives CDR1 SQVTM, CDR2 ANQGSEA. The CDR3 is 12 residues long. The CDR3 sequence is CSATGNNQPQHF. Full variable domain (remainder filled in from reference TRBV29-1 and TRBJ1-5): SAVISQKPSRDICQRGTSLTIQCQVDSQVTMMFWYRQQPGQSLTLIATANQGSEATYESGFVIDKFPISRPNLTFSTLTVSNMSPEDSSIYLCSATGNNQPQHFGDGTRLSIL.

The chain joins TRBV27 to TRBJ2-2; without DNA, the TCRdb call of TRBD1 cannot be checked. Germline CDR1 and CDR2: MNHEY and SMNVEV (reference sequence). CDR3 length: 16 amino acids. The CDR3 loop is CASSLGSGVFTGELFF.

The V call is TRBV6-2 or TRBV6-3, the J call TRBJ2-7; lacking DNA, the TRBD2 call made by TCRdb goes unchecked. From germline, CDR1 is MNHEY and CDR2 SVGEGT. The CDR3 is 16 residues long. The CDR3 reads CASSSTRTSGGYEQYF.

This CDR3 is CSASTKRLDGTEAFF. The chain joins TRBV20-1 to TRBJ1-1. Looked up from germline, CDR1 is DFQATT and CDR2 is SNEGSKA (reference sequence). The CDR3 contains 15 residues.

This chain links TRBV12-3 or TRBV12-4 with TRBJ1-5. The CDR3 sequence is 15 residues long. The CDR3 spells CASSSLSGYFQPQHF.

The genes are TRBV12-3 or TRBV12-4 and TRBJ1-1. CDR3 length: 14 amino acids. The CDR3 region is CASSPGLRAGEAFF.

This chain's CDR3 is CASIMGGVNTEAFF. J is TRBJ1-1 and V is TRBV6-2 or TRBV6-3. This CDR3 has 14 amino acids. CDR1 and CDR2 (germline): MNHEY, SVGEGT.